The count of the clone carrying this T cell receptor (beta chain) is one. The antigen remains undetermined. With 7 bases clipped from V and 8 bases from J, the junction kept 5 bases outside the gene matches. CDR3 length equals 12 residues. Per germline, CDR1 SGHDT and CDR2 YYEEEE. Libraries were prepared by immunoSEQ multiplex PCR; TCRdb keeps only in-frame clonotypes and omits some of them. The data show some 200,000 clones, approximately 93% seen once. This sample is drawn from a study of T cell responses to AZD1222 COVID-19 vaccine. Study results and limitations: Targets within unmutated variant regions were reportedly found for nearly half of spike-specific TCRs. After the peak T cell response, and only then, were repertoires sampled. Spike was spanned by vaccine-associated CD4 TCRs, with dominance at 160-218 and 743-854. Most donors were white British, females outnumbered males, and clonal diversity was possibly underestimated.

The V and J genes are TRBV5-6 and TRBJ1-3; 8 bases match TRBD1. This TCR was sampled from an adult in good health. The sample in question was peripheral blood, obtained on day 0 of AZD1222 vaccination. The CDR3 is CASSQGGDTIYF. In DNA, the CDR3 is TGTGCCAGCTCACAGGGGGGAGACACCATATATTTT. Supplemented by reference TRBV5-6 and TRBJ1-3, the full variable domain reads DAGVTQSPTHLIKTRGQQVTLRCSPKSGHDTVSWYQQALGQGPQFIFQYYEEEERQRGNFPDRFSGHQFPNYSSELNVNALLLGDSALYLCASSQGGDTIYFGEGSWLTVV.